This T cell receptor beta chain originates from a study of beta chain features in type 1 diabetes. Study details: The examined sorted cells totaled over 85,000,000 across samples. Points from the study as a whole: Insertion counts at VDJ junctions were lower in type 1 diabetes patients, who also showed more deletions there.

A note on this clone: The target antigen is unknown.

Reverse transcription of all isolated RNA meant that expressed TCRB transcripts were sequenced. The protocol was immunoSEQ multiplex PCR, while the TCRdb copy is restricted to in-frame clones and leaves out a portion. The repertoire holds some 150,000 clones, 11% seen once, with 2% to 2.5% in the top ten. Averaging about 120 mL, one heparinised blood draw was given by each donor. Isolation of CD4+ naive, central memory, regulatory and stem cell-like memory cells was achieved by sorting via CD45RO/CCR7/CD25/CD127/CD95/CD27. The specimen sequenced was central memory CD4+ T cells from blood. The TCR comes from a man aged 18 to 29 in good health.

DNA for the CDR3: TGTGCCATCAGTGAGTCCCGGACAGGGTACACTGAAGCTTTCTTT. Amino acids: CAISESRTGYTEAFF. The V gene is TRBV10-3, the J gene TRBJ1-1; 8 bases are a match to TRBD1. The CDR3 contains 15 residues. Unmatched junction bases numbered 3, after V lost 0 bases and J lost 3 bases. Germline assignment: CDR1 ENHRY and CDR2 SYGVKD.